This T cell receptor (beta chain) derives from a study of blood T cell repertoires in COVID-19. Background on the study: PBMCs, B-cell-depleted T cells, or T cells were the source of the cDNA or gDNA that made up the material.

Assay: immunoSEQ multiplex PCR; the TCRdb copy retains only in-frame clones and omits some. The sample has 110,000 or so clones; about 79% are singletons. This clone was seen a single time. Germline lookup yields CDR1 ENHRY and CDR2 SYGVKD. CDR3 length: 13 residues. V shed 7 bases and J shed 3 bases, with 12 bases lying between them. This chain links TRBV10-3 with TRBJ1-2, with D possibly TRBD1 on 5 matching bases. Sequencing was done on a sample of peripheral blood. The source is a woman over 75 with active or convalescent COVID-19. CDR3 sequence (DNA): TGTGCCATCAAAGCCAGGGTTGACTATGGCTACACCTTC. It is translated as CAIKARVDYGYTF.